The 22 T cell receptor beta chains listed next were all sequenced from one sample in a study of blood T cell dynamics during melanoma immunotherapy. The time point here: pre-treatment baseline. Some clones are missing from TCRdb's copy, which holds only in-frame ones; the method was immunoSEQ multiplex PCR. Among under 4,000 clones, less than 98% were seen once, and the ten largest hold around 1.7%. Material: effector memory CD8+ T cells from blood, obtained from a patient treated with checkpoint blockade. The source is a human donor with melanoma.

The V gene is TRBV4-2, the J gene TRBJ2-7; D possibly corresponds to TRBD2 (6 bases). The DNA matches TRBJ2-5 better at its end, which makes the J call doubtful. Germline V gene lookup returns CDR1 LGHNA and CDR2 YNFKEQ. The CDR3 totals 14 residues. The CDR3: CASSQRLGGETQYF. The CDR3 DNA sequence: TGTGCCAGCAGCCAAAGACTGGGGGGAGAGACCCAGTACTTC.

The chain has TRBV28 and TRBJ2-1; 8 nucleotides line up with TRBD1. The germline V gene encodes CDR1 MDHEN and CDR2 SYDVKM. V was clipped by 11 bases and J by 2 bases; unmatched bases: 5. This CDR3 has 13 amino acids. CDR3 in amino acids: CAWRGQAYNEQFF. CDR3 nucleotide sequence: TGTGCCTGGCGGGGACAGGCCTACAATGAGCAGTTCTTC.

This clone was counted a few times. This chain joins TRBV28 and TRBJ2-7; D not certain. V gave up 1 base and J gave up 7 bases, with 8 bases separating them. The germline CDR1 and CDR2 sequences are MDHEN and SYDVKM. This CDR3 spans 12 amino acids. The CDR3 nucleotides read TGTGCCAGCAGTTTATCGTTTCGAGAGCAGTACTTC. Translating gives CASSLSFREQYF.

This chain's CDR3 is CASTGLAGGPTDTQYF. The CDR3 bases are TGTGCCAGTACCGGACTAGCGGGAGGGCCGACAGATACGCAGTATTTT. The rearrangement links TRBV19 to TRBJ2-3; TRBD2 matches at 15 bases. The CDR3 consists of 16 residues. The germline V gene encodes CDR1 LNHDA and CDR2 SQIVND (reference sequence). The V gene end was trimmed by 7 bases and the J gene end by 3 bases; junction bases not matched to a gene: 5.

This chain joins TRBV15 and TRBJ1-1; the D gene is possibly TRBD1 (5 bases). Germline V CDR1 and CDR2: LNHNV, YYDKDF (reference sequence). V was clipped by 0 bases and J by 7 bases, with 15 bases between them. The length of the CDR3 is 15 residues. The CDR3 loop is CATSREVAGLDEAFF. The CDR3 DNA sequence: TGTGCCACCAGCAGAGAAGTGGCAGGGTTGGATGAAGCTTTCTTT.

This chain links TRBV10-2 with TRBJ2-3; the match to TRBD2 covers 7 bases. The CDR3 runs to 14 residues. Germline CDR1 WSHSY, CDR2 SAAADI. The V segment lost 8 bases and the J segment 10 bases; nucleotides outside the gene matches: 15. The CDR3 nucleotides read TGCGCCAGCGCACCTACTCAGGGAGGGGCCCCGCAGTATTTT. Translating it yields CASAPTQGGAPQYF.

V gene TRBV15 combines with J gene TRBJ2-3; D may correspond to TRBD1 or TRBD2 (5 bases each). The V end was cut by 1 base, the J end by 1 base, with 15 bases between. The CDR3 contains 17 residues. The germline gives CDR1 LNHNV, CDR2 YYDKDF (reference sequence). CDR3 bases: TGTGCCACCAGCAGAGGGGGGTACGAAATGGGCACAGATACGCAGTATTTT. This codes for CATSRGGYEMGTDTQYF.

In this sample, this clone turned up once. The chain has TRBV27 and TRBJ2-5, with 7 bases fitting TRBD2. J gave up 1 base and V 2 bases, and 7 bases lay outside the gene matches. This CDR3 comprises 16 residues. Germline V gene lookup returns CDR1 MNHEY and CDR2 SMNVEV (reference sequence). The CDR3 DNA is TGTGCCAGCAGTTTACGAGCGGGACGATTCCAAGAGACCCAGTACTTC. It translates to CASSLRAGRFQETQYF.

V and J are TRBV28 and TRBJ2-3, with 7 bases fitting TRBD2. The CDR3 spans 15 residues. J gave up 0 bases and V 5 bases, and 5 bases lay outside the gene matches. Germline CDR1 reads MDHEN; CDR2 reads SYDVKM. The CDR3 DNA is TGTGCCAGCAGTCCGGGGGGATCTAGCACAGATACGCAGTATTTT. Residues: CASSPGGSSTDTQYF.

This rearrangement joins TRBV12-5 to TRBJ2-1; D is possibly TRBD1 or TRBD2 (5 bases each). This CDR3 comprises 14 residues. V was cut by 6 bases and J by 7 bases, with 16 bases left in between. The germline V gene has CDR1 LGHNT and CDR2 FRNRAP. The CDR3 sequence is CASGQTEDFNEQFF. CDR3 DNA: TGTGCTAGTGGCCAGACAGAGGACTTTAATGAGCAGTTCTTC.

This clone was detected once. This rearrangement joins TRBV25-1 to TRBJ2-2; D remains unclear. V was pared by 5 bases and J by 0 bases, with 16 bases between. The CDR3 loop spans 17 amino acids. Germline CDR1 is MGHDK and CDR2 is SYGVNS. The CDR3 DNA reads as TGTGCCAGCAGTCCAACCGTTAACTCCGCGAACACCGGGGAGCTGTTTTTT. Its translation: CASSPTVNSANTGELFF.

As concerns this clone: One end of the junction varies from germline; a read error may be responsible. The genes are TRBV11-2 and TRBJ2-3, with a possible D match to TRBD2 (6 bases). Per germline, CDR1 SGHAT and CDR2 FQNNGV. The CDR3 covers 16 residues. CDR3 amino acids: CASSLEPGLRTDTQYF. In DNA form, the CDR3 reads TGTGCCAGCAGCCTAGAACCTGGACTACGCACAGATACGCAGTATTTT.

The J gene is TRBJ2-1, the V gene TRBV5-6; 8 nucleotides match TRBD1. V gave up 0 bases and J gave up 4 bases; unmatched junction bases: 0. The CDR3 contains 14 residues. CDR1 and CDR2 (germline): SGHDT, YYEEEE. The CDR3 here is CASSLGDRYNEQFF. CDR3 in DNA: TGTGCCAGCAGCTTGGGGGACAGGTACAATGAGCAGTTCTTC.

This clone is a singleton in its sample. The chain employs TRBV27 and TRBJ2-5, with TRBD1 identical over 7 bases. The CDR3 contains 14 residues. Germline V lookup: CDR1 MNHEY, CDR2 SMNVEV (reference sequence). Germline trimming cut 3 bases from V and 11 bases from J; bases unmatched to any gene: 12. The CDR3 loop reads CASSFGQASEEQYF. The CDR3 DNA follows: TGTGCCAGCAGTTTTGGACAGGCGTCGGAAGAGCAGTACTTC.

V gene TRBV7-9 combines with J gene TRBJ2-2; no firm D call. The CDR3 spans 13 residues. Trimming took 5 bases from V and 6 from J, leaving 10 bases between them. CDR1 and CDR2 from the germline V gene are SEHNR and FQNEAQ (reference sequence). Here the CDR3 DNA reads TGTGCCAGCAGCCTTACCTTCGCCGGGGAGCTGTTTTTT. This encodes CASSLTFAGELFF.

The genes are TRBV11-1 and TRBJ2-3, with D unclear. Trimming removed 0 bases from V and 2 bases from J, with 15 bases in between. The CDR3 totals 17 residues. Germline loops: CDR1 SGHAT, CDR2 FQDESV (reference sequence). The CDR3 reads CASSLADIRPSTDTQYF. CDR3 coding DNA: TGTGCCAGCAGCTTAGCGGATATTCGGCCTTCCACAGATACGCAGTATTTT.

This chain links TRBV6-5 with TRBJ2-7; D unresolved. V dropped 5 bases and J dropped 3 bases, with 2 bases sitting between them. The CDR3 runs to 10 residues. The germline V gene encodes CDR1 MNHEY and CDR2 SVGAGI. In DNA, the CDR3 is TGTGCCAGCAGTAACTACGAGCAGTACTTC. Amino acids: CASSNYEQYF.

The gene calls are TRBV2 and TRBJ2-3, with 12 positions matching TRBD2. Germline loops: CDR1 SNHLY, CDR2 FYNNEI. J was trimmed by 2 bases and V by 9 bases; bases with no gene match: 6. The CDR3 has 15 residues. The CDR3 DNA reads as TGTGCCAGTCTACGGACTAGCGGGACCACAGATACGCAGTATTTT. Translating gives CASLRTSGTTDTQYF.

The rearrangement uses TRBV4-3 and TRBJ2-7, with D perhaps matching TRBD1 or TRBD2 (5 bases each). Per the germline V gene, CDR1 is LGHNA and CDR2 is YSLEER. The ends were cut back, 2 bases at V and 2 bases at J, with 13 bases in the middle. CDR3 size: 15 residues. The CDR3 DNA is TGCGCCAGCAGCCAAAGTGGGACCCCCCCCTACGAGCAGTACTTC. This sequence encodes CASSQSGTPPYEQYF.

The V call is TRBV11-2, the J call TRBJ2-2, with no clear D. V lost 5 bases, J lost 1 base, and 14 bases lay in between. The CDR3 length is 16 residues. Germline V gene lookup returns CDR1 SGHAT and CDR2 FQNNGV. The CDR3 is CASSLQERLNTGELFF. The CDR3 nucleotides are TGTGCCAGCAGCCTCCAGGAGAGACTGAACACCGGGGAGCTGTTTTTT. Full variable domain (remainder filled in from reference TRBV11-2 and TRBJ2-2): EAGVAQSPRYKIIEKRQSVAFWCNPISGHATLYWYQQILGQGPKLLIQFQNNGVVDDSQLPKDRFSAERLKGVDSTLKIQPAKLEDSAVYLCASSLQERLNTGELFFGEGSRLTVL.

The chain joins TRBV6-6 to TRBJ1-1, with 8 bases lining up with TRBD1. CDR3 length: 14 residues. J gave up 4 bases and V 6 bases, and 7 bases lay outside the gene matches. CDR1 is MNHNY, CDR2 SVGAGI, per germline (reference sequence). The CDR3 loop reads CASSENRGGTEAFF. In DNA, the CDR3 is TGTGCCAGCAGCGAAAACAGGGGGGGCACTGAAGCTTTCTTT.

This clone was recorded once. V is TRBV27 and J is TRBJ2-1, with TRBD2 matching 9 bases. The CDR3 loop spans 18 amino acids. From germline, CDR1 is MNHEY and CDR2 SMNVEV (reference sequence). The junction had 17 bases not matched to a gene; V was cut back by 7 bases and J by 4 bases. In nucleotides, the CDR3 is TGTGCCAGCAACCTTGCCTATAGCGGGAGCGACCTTTACAATGAGCAGTTCTTC. This translates into CASNLAYSGSDLYNEQFF.